The 3 T cell receptor beta chains below were found in one sample sequenced in a study of metastatic and nonmetastatic thyroid tumors. Not a single patient had been given any form of treatment at any point before undergoing thyroid surgery. TCRdb re-called the PCR reads via MiXCR. Of some 8,100 clones listed, roughly 31% are singletons. Material for sequencing was tumor tissue. These TCRs come from a female donor with papillary thyroid cancer or a benign thyroid nodule (not recorded which). Some clones in this sample may be carry-over from other donors' samples.

The chain joins TRBV2 to TRBJ2-5; 8 bases are shared with TRBD2. The CDR3 extends over 14 amino acids. The V and J ends lost 8 bases and 3 bases, in that order; junction bases with no gene match: 8. Germline V CDR1 and CDR2: SNHLY, FYNNEI. This chain's CDR3 is CASESGTREETQYF. In nucleotides, the CDR3 is TGTGCCAGCGAATCTGGGACTAGGGAAGAGACCCAGTACTTC.

V is TRBV20-1 and J is TRBJ2-7, with 9 bases that match TRBD2. The V and J ends lost 1 base and 5 bases, in that order; junction bases with no gene match: 6. Germline V gene sequence: CDR1 DFQATT, CDR2 SNEGSKA (reference sequence). The CDR3 has 14 residues. CDR3 sequence (DNA): TGCAGTGCTAGAGTGTCTAGCGGGACAAACGAGCAGTACTTC. Translated, it gives CSARVSSGTNEQYF.

The rearrangement joins TRBV20-1 to TRBJ1-1; D call uncertain. The CDR3 is made up of 13 amino acids. In germline, CDR1 is DFQATT, CDR2 SNEGSKA (reference sequence). V shed 0 bases and J shed 5 bases, with 10 bases lying between them. Here the CDR3 DNA reads TGCAGTGCTAGAGAGGACCCACCTACTGAAGCTTTCTTT. Amino acid sequence: CSAREDPPTEAFF.